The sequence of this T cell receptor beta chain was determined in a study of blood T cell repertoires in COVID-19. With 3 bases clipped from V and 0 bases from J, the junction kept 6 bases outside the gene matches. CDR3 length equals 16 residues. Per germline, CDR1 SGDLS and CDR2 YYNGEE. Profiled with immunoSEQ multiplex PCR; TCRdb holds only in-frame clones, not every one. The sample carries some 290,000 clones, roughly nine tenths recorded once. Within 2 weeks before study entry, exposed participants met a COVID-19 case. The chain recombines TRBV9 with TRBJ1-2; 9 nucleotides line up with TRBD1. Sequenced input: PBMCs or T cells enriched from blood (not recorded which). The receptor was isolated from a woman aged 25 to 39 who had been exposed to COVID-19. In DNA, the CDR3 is TGTGCCAGCAGCGCGGGACAGGGAGGAGCTAACTATGGCTACACCTTC. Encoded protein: CASSAGQGGANYGYTF.